This T cell receptor (beta chain) was sequenced in a study of cytomegalovirus exposure and HLA in healthy donors. Study overall: The 120 validation repertoires used the same platform as the roughly 700 first-cohort repertoires (as reported by a later analysis). Overall study results and limits: CMV antigen specificity was confirmed in vitro for a few CMV-associated chains. The TCR clusters that emerged in the first cohort tended, a later analysis found, to co-occur in the 110 or so validation repertoires. Generally TCR sequences proved uncommon, though certain public TCRs appeared in numerous donors.

Libraries were prepared by immunoSEQ multiplex PCR; TCRdb keeps only in-frame clonotypes and omits some of them. The table has some 88,000 clones, about 96% seen once. As regards this clone: Its antigen is still unknown.

In germline, CDR1 is SGHKS, CDR2 YYEKEE (reference sequence). The CDR3 extends over 12 amino acids. V gave up 1 base and J gave up 6 bases, with 7 bases separating them. This sequence joins TRBV5-5 and TRBJ1-2; D is perhaps TRBD1 (5 bases). The sequenced sample was PBMCs. The clonotype originates from a young man in good health and CMV-seronegative. The CDR3 DNA follows: TGTGCCAGCAGCTTGTGGGGGGATGGCTACACCTTC. It codes for CASSLWGDGYTF.